The rows below give T cell receptor beta chains drawn from one sample of a study of PD-1 blockade in mismatch repair-deficient tumors. Produced via immunoSEQ multiplex PCR; TCRdb's table is partial and in-frame only. The sample holds 30,000 to 35,000 clones, about 85% seen once. The material was PBMCs, obtained less than 7 weeks after starting pembrolizumab. The receptors were gathered from an adult with mismatch repair-deficient cancer. Both conserved end residues are part of each CDR3. A D gene is named only where the DNA matches it firmly. Only some rows state a clone size, as once, few, many or a class for expanded clones.

TRBJ2-5 | TRBD2 | TRBV6-1 | . | CASSELAGGETQYF | TGTGCCAGCAGTGAATTAGCGGGAGGGGAGACCCAGTACTTC
TRBJ1-1 | . | TRBV15 | few | CATSRDPTGNTEAFF | TGTGCCACCAGCAGAGACCCGACTGGGAACACTGAAGCTTTCTTT
TRBJ2-3 | TRBD2 | TRBV7-3 | . | CASSALAGVYTDTQYF | TGTGCCAGCAGTGCACTTGCGGGAGTATATACAGATACGCAGTATTTT
TRBJ1-5 | . | TRBV28 | . | CASSPPPGVRGIQPQHF | TGTGCCAGCAGTCCCCCCCCTGGAGTGCGGGGAATTCAGCCCCAGCATTTT
TRBJ2-6 | . | TRBV6-5 | . | CASRRGGSGANVLTF | TGTGCCAGCAGGAGGGGGGGGTCTGGGGCCAACGTCCTGACTTTC
TRBJ2-1 | . | TRBV19 | . | CASSTQTGSVSNEQFF | TGTGCCAGTAGTACCCAAACCGGGAGCGTCTCCAATGAGCAGTTCTTC
TRBJ2-1 | . | TRBV9 | . | CASSVVSSSYNEQFF | TGTGCCAGCAGCGTAGTCTCGTCTTCCTACAATGAGCAGTTCTTC
TRBJ2-7 | TRBD2 | TRBV6-5 | . | CASSLTSGTTYEQYF | TGTGCCAGCAGTCTGACTAGCGGGACCACCTACGAGCAGTACTTC
TRBJ2-5 | . | TRBV30 | . | CAWGRQTLQETQYF | TGTGCCTGGGGGAGGCAGACCCTCCAAGAGACCCAGTACTTC
TRBJ2-3 | . | TRBV21-1 | . | CASSTLAGVPDTQYF | TGTGCCAGCAGCACGCTAGCGGGAGTCCCAGATACGCAGTATTTT
TRBJ2-2 | . | TRBV7-9 | . | CASSFRDTGELFF | TGTGCCAGCAGCTTCCGGGACACCGGGGAGCTGTTTTTT
TRBJ2-2 | TRBD1 | TRBV27 | . | CASSTRQGTGELFF | TGTGCCAGCAGTACCCGACAGGGGACCGGGGAGCTGTTTTTT
TRBJ2-1 | . | TRBV19 | . | CASSMWSSGRSLSYNEQFF | TGTGCCAGTAGTATGTGGTCCAGCGGACGATCCCTCTCCTACAATGAGCAGTTCTTC
TRBJ1-1 | TRBD1 | TRBV29-1 | . | CSVDRGGEAFF | TGCAGCGTCGACAGGGGAGGTGAAGCTTTCTTT
TRBJ1-5 | . | TRBV12-5 | . | CASGFREGQPQHF | TGTGCTAGTGGTTTTAGGGAGGGTCAGCCCCAGCATTTT
TRBJ2-7 | . | TRBV19 | . | CASSTFRGGVYEQYF | TGTGCCAGTAGTACCTTCCGGGGTGGCGTCTACGAGCAGTACTTC
TRBJ2-3 | TRBD2 | TRBV5-1 | . | CASSLRGSGGDTDTQYF | TGCGCCAGCAGCTTGAGGGGGTCGGGAGGGGACACAGATACGCAGTATTTT
TRBJ1-1 | TRBD1 | TRBV14 | . | CASSLDRGGTEAFF | TGTGCCAGCAGCCTCGACAGGGGGGGGACTGAAGCTTTCTTT
TRBJ2-5 | TRBD1 | TRBV29-1 | . | CSAWTGGTGETQYF | TGCAGCGCCTGGACAGGGGGCACGGGAGAGACCCAGTACTTC
TRBJ2-1 | . | TRBV19 | . | CASSPLSSYNEQFF | TGTGCCAGTAGTCCCCTAAGCTCCTACAATGAGCAGTTCTTC
TRBJ1-2 | . | TRBV11-2 | . | CASSSTGGNYGYTF | TGTGCCAGCAGTTCTACCGGGGGAAACTATGGCTACACCTTC
TRBJ2-5 | TRBD1 | TRBV10-2 | . | CASSVGQGYWETQYF | TGCGCCAGCAGTGTAGGACAGGGATACTGGGAGACCCAGTACTTC
TRBJ2-5 | . | TRBV6-6 | . | CASSYGAETQYF | TGTGCCAGCAGTTACGGAGCAGAGACCCAGTACTTC
TRBJ2-1 | . | TRBV28 | . | CASSFGLGAYNEQFF | TGTGCCAGCAGTTTCGGGCTAGGGGCCTACAATGAGCAGTTCTTC
TRBJ1-5 | TRBD1 | TRBV18 | . | CASSTTGGARSNQPQHF | TGTGCCAGCTCTACGACAGGGGGCGCGAGGAGCAATCAGCCCCAGCATTTT